This note documents a single TCR beta chain sequence. No cognate antigen has been identified for it. No base qualities exist here, and no much larger clone lies one base off it. Using the deep immunoSEQ assay, TCR CDR3 regions were amplified from genomic DNA by multiplex PCR. For each cell subset, the extracted genomic DNA was distributed evenly across all wells of several immunoSEQ 96-well plates, and each plate served as one replicate. For sorted subsets, around 0.2 ug of genomic DNA, equivalent to roughly 33,000 T cell genomes, went into each replicate PCR. The purified libraries were quantified using a Qubit 3.0 fluorometer, sized with a Bioanalyzer 2100, and then quantified again using the KAPA Library Quantification kit. Each immunoSEQ 96-well plate was sequenced on its own single-read 150-cycle Illumina NextSeq 550 flow cell. Regarding the original processing steps: The immunoSEQ output contained only junctional sequences without quality scores, so filtering could not match that applied to full-length reads. Sequences were annotated with PyIR, a Python wrapper for IgBLAST v1.9, using IMGT germline references to assign V/J genes and CDR3. Reads with weak V/J assignments (E-value above 1e-6), missing CDR3, stop codons, out-of-frame junctions, or ambiguous translated residues were removed. A V3J clonotype was defined by an identical inferred V gene, J gene, and CDR3 amino acid sequence. The percentage overlap between two repertoires was calculated by dividing the number of shared unique clonotypes by the size of the smaller repertoire. Three approaches were used to assess repertoire richness: RTK rarefaction, the Chao1 estimator, and Recon v2.1 estimates of unobserved clonotypes. For all TCRbeta clonotypes obtained by the gDNA method from a few donors, generation probabilities were computed with OLGA. TCRdb stores this immuneACCESS table with in-frame sequences only. Part of the clones is absent; in the studies checked, under half of the shortfall reflects unresolved V genes, and no reason is known for the rest. The D gene and trimming were derived from the DNA, and the V and J assignments and clone size from that table. The sample table lists 1.5 million to 2.5 million clones, 85% to 95% of them with a count of one. Roughly 1% of the sample belongs to the ten largest clones.

This sample is drawn from a study of shared clonotypes between healthy human individuals (dated by TCRdb to about 2020). A note on the overall study: A couple of women and a few men aged 18 to 49 years were included in the cohort. Libraries were prepared and TCR repertoires were sequenced by different laboratories using diverse techniques, in order to increase sequencing depth and limit assay-specific biases. To estimate repertoire size and how much clonotype sharing occurs between individuals, the study deeply sequenced the blood TCR repertoires of about five healthy adults. For each donor, three plates each were used for CD4 naive and CD4 memory, two plates were used for CD8 naive, and one plate was used for CD8 memory. Between about 0.94 and 8.9 billion PBMCs per donor were obtained by leukapheresis. General findings and caveats noted by the study authors: Because the study included only a small number of donors, the genetic and exposure-history diversity represented was limited. Estimated clonotype richness was generally larger for naive than for memory subsets. Incomplete sequencing was indicated by rarefaction of sorted-subset datasets, despite the large sequencing depth. Higher generation probabilities were observed for clonotypes shared by all four sorted-subset donors than for non-shared clonotypes. Sharing across several donors was observed for around 5% of naive CD4, about 4% of naive CD8, 2% to 2.5% of memory CD4, and around 0.4% of memory CD8 clonotypes. Pairwise subsampling led to the expectation that sequencing depth would affect the degree of clonotype sharing among donors. Sampling was restricted to blood, and TCR repertoires in tissues likely differ from the TCR repertoires found in blood.

For the CD8 naive samples, CD45RO-negative cells were positively selected for CCR7, yielding a CD45RA+CCR7+ population from which TemRA cells were excluded. Healthy HIV-negative adults with no recently reported acute infections or vaccinations were included as donors. Every donor was a Caucasian adult residing in Nashville, Tennessee, USA. Blood was collected by leukapheresis, and PBMCs were isolated by Ficoll-Histopaque density gradient centrifugation and then cryopreserved in liquid nitrogen vapor phase. Analytical flow cytometry was used to check the purity and quantity of each magnetically sorted T cell population. Each sorted fraction had its genomic DNA isolated and then quantified by UV absorbance on a Nanodrop 2000c. Trimming takes 1 base from V and 4 bases from J, and the germline ends sit 10 bases apart. The germline V gene encodes CDR1 SEHNR and CDR2 FQNEAQ (reference sequence). The CDR3, from cysteine to phenylalanine, totals 14 residues. The sequence is cut down to CDR3 DNA, 42 bases in frame from base 1.

This receptor was obtained from a man aged 18 to 30 in good health. The sequencing sample was made of naive CD8+ T cells sorted from blood. What the cell subset or site label conveys for this sample: CD45RA+CCR7+. This chain is built from TRBV7-9 and TRBJ1-2; confidence is insufficient to name the D gene. The DNA sequence is given as TGTGCCAGCAGCTTAGTAGGAGACGTCTATGGCTACACCTTC. The translation is CASSLVGDVYGYTF.